The sequence of this T cell receptor (beta chain) was determined in a study of blood T cell repertoires in COVID-19 (dated by TCRdb to the early 2020s). Background on the whole study: Samples covering the acute and convalescent phases of COVID-19 were provided by collaborators in the United States, Italy and Spain. The material from the prospective study consisted of cDNA or gDNA derived from T cells, B-cell-depleted T cells, or PBMCs. The dataset comprised deeply sampled blood TCRbeta repertoires from subjects exposed to, actively infected with, or recovered from COVID-19. The repertoires were released in a freely available public database meant as a resource for research on the immune response to SARS-CoV-2. The samples were drawn from the first 160 participants of the ongoing ImmuneRACE study and from 950 to 1,500 subjects provided by 6 global collaborators. A de-identified subject ID, COVID-19 status, age in years and sex were almost always included in the sample metadata. Where HLA class I and class II types were available, the types were taken from metadata supplied by the sample provider, not from assay-based typing. Study-wide findings and limitations: How much clinical and demographic metadata was included differed by source and by participant, and the metadata was provided uncurated.

The immunoSEQ Assay, a bias-controlled multiplex PCR, was used to amplify TCRbeta CDR3 regions from genomic DNA. The published analysis was carried out like this. Within the assay, amplification of reference gene primers was used to estimate how many nucleated cells each sample contained. To quantify the absolute abundance of each unique TCRbeta CDR3 rearrangement, sequence reads were collapsed and filtered. For each sample, productive Simpson clonality was calculated as the square root of Simpson's diversity index over productive rearrangements. TCRdb's version of the immuneACCESS table is confined to in-frame rearrangements and falls short of the full clone set. An unresolved V gene accounts for under half of the shortfall where checked; the remainder is of unknown origin. That table furnishes V, J and clone size, whereas the DNA furnished D and trimming. The sample table contains roughly 300,000 clones; only one count was recorded for more than 80% of them. The leading ten clones occupy 1% to 1.3% of the sample.

The CDR3 numbers 15 residues from cysteine through phenylalanine. Just the 45-base CDR3 DNA is kept, in frame starting at base 1. CDR1 and CDR2 were assigned from the germline V gene (reference sequence) as SEHNR and FQNEAQ. V gives up 5 bases and J gives up 6 bases, and the segment between their germline ends measures 17 bases. Remarks on this clone: This clone's antigen is unknown. The sample holds no much larger clone one base away, and base qualities are not on file.

Participants in the prospective study were enrolled through a virtual design, were aged roughly 18 to 95 years, and lived in 24 United States geographic areas. In the prospective study, participants were assigned to cohorts based on the clinical history participants reported in a screening survey and a study questionnaire. For ImmuneRACE Cohort 3, a participant was defined as recovered based on two consecutive negative NP/OP PCR tests, clearance by a healthcare professional, or resolution of symptoms. In the prospective study, mobile phlebotomists collected whole blood, serum and a nasopharyngeal or oropharyngeal swab from each participant. Additional blood draws and questionnaires over an approximately two-month period could optionally be provided by prospective study participants. Blood samples from the prospective study were shipped frozen or at room temperature prior to DNA extraction.

In this chain, TRBV7-9 is recombined with TRBJ1-5, and possibly TRBD1, on 6 matching bases. Specimen: PBMCs or T cells enriched from blood (not recorded which). The clonotype comes from a woman in her thirties who had recovered from COVID-19. CDR3 loop: CASSPKGVDLQPQHF. DNA sequence: TGTGCCAGCAGCCCCAAGGGGGTAGATCTTCAGCCCCAGCATTTT.